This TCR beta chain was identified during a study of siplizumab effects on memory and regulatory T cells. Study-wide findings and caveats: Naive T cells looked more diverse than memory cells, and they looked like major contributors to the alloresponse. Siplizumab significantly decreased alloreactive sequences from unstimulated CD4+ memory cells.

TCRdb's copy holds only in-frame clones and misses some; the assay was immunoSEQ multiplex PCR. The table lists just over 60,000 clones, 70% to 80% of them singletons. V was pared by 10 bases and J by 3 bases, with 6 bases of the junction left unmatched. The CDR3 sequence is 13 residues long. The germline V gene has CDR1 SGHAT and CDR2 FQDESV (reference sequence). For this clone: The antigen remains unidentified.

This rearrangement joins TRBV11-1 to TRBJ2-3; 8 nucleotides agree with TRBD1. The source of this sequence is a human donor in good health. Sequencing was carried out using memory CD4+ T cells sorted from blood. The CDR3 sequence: CATGQGRTDTQYF. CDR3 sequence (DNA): TGTGCCACCGGACAGGGCAGAACAGATACGCAGTATTTT.